This T cell receptor beta chain was recovered during a study of T cell clonality in common variable immunodeficiency (dated by TCRdb to between 2014 and 2017). Predominantly Caucasian heritage was noted among both the CVID patients and the healthy controls. From each donor, roughly 4.5 to 8 ml of heparinized peripheral whole blood was collected. TCRbeta CDR3 repertoires were sequenced from genomic DNA of adults with common variable immune deficiency (CVID) and healthy adult controls. The control group comprised approximately 22 healthy adult volunteers, about 12 female and roughly ten male, aged about 20 to 70 years with a mean age of roughly 34. To isolate peripheral blood mononuclear cells, diluted blood was subjected to density centrifugation over Hypaque 1077 or Ficoll-Paque. Genomic DNA was extracted from unsorted mononuclear cells by Qiagen column purification or by a centrifugation-based method.

CDR3 length: 14 amino acids, cysteine to phenylalanine. Of the CDR3's DNA, 33 bases were read; they are in frame from base 1. The junction carries 10 bases between V and J, which are trimmed by 5 bases and 0 bases respectively. The germline V gene encodes CDR1 SNHLY and CDR2 FYNNEI. Study-wide conclusions, independent of this receptor: Despite equal DNA input, controls averaged around 87,000 unique sequences per sample versus about 30,000 in CVID samples. Fewer deletions and N-nucleotide insertions were reportedly observed in CVID TCRbeta sequences, and highly modified clones with 13 or more V deletions were reportedly absent from CVID TCRbeta sequences. Fewer TCRbeta clones were shared among CVID subjects than among healthy controls (p < 0.0001). According to the authors, finding the cause of the higher clonality in CVID would require sequencing the repertoires of T cell subpopulations. Patient heterogeneity within the CVID cohort put limits on correlating repertoire features with clinical complications. TCRbeta clonality was higher in CVID subjects than in healthy controls (t-test p = 0.018), and the increase was most characteristic of about a third of subjects.

CVID samples and control samples contributed equivalent amounts of genomic DNA as sequencing input. For every sample, a 60 bp segment covering the rearranged TCRbeta CDR3 region was amplified and then sequenced. The immunoSEQ assay, a bias-corrected multiplex PCR with high-throughput sequencing, was employed for TCRbeta amplification. The authors' pipeline ran thus. Each unique nucleotide sequence was treated as a clone and annotated with V, D and J genes, copy number and frequency. Sequences were labeled productive if in frame, and non-productive if out of frame or containing stop codons. Clonality was calculated from Shannon's entropy as previously described. Mean CDR3 Kyte-Doolittle hydropathy was derived from the predicted amino acid sequences of productive clones. Hierarchical clustering of scaled V gene usage was performed with the R hclust function using Manhattan distance and complete linkage. Clone sharing by CDR3 amino acid sequence was assessed by resampling 12 repertoires per group over 100 rounds. The repertoires were screened for 70 published EBV-specific TCRbeta sequences and 200 to 250 published CMV-specific TCRbeta sequences. After a couple of CVID samples that produced fewer than 10,000 sequences were dropped from the analysis, some 43 CVID repertoires remained. Not all clones reach the TCRdb copy of this immuneACCESS table, which keeps in-frame sequences only. Checked studies attribute under half of the gap to unresolved V genes and leave the rest unexplained. Clone size and the V and J calls come from that table; the DNA yielded D and trimming. The sample counts 50,000 to 65,000 clones, each observed more than once. The ten largest clones add up to 1.5% to 2% of the sample.

This clone was seen ten or more times. There is no known antigen for this receptor. The read halts 3 residues ahead of the CDR3 end, with the missing end drawn from the germline J gene. Sequences were obtained from peripheral blood mononuclear cells. Rearrangement joined TRBV2 to TRBJ1-2; the D gene is perhaps TRBD1, from 5 matching bases. This receptor was obtained from a person aged 18 to 70 in good health. The CDR3: CASSQGTTNYGYTF. The covered CDR3 bases are TGTGCCAGCAGTCAGGGAACAACTAACTATGGC.